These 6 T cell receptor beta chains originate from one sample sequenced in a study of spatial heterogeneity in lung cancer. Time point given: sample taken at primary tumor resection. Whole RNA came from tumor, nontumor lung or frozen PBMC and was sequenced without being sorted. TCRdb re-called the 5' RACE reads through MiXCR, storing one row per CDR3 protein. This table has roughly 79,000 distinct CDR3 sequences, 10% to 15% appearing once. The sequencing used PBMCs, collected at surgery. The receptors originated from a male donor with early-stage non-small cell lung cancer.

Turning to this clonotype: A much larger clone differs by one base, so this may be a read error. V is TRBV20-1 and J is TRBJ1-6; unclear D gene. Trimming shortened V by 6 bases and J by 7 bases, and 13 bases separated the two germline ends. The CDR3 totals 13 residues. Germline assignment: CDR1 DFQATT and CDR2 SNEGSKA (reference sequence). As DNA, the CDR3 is TGCAGTGCGATCGGGATCGAAAATTCACCCCTCCACTTT. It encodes CSAIGIENSPLHF.

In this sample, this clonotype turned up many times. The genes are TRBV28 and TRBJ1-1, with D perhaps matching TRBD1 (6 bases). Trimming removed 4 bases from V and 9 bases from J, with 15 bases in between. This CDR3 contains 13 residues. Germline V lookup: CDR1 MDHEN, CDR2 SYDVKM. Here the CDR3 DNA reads TGTGCCAGCAGTTATACCGGGACAACTAAAGCTTTCTTT. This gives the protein CASSYTGTTKAFF.

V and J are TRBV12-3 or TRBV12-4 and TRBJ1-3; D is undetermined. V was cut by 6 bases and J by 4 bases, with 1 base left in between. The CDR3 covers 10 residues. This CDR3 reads CASRGNTIYF. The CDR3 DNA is TGTGCCAGCAGGGGAAACACCATATATTTT.

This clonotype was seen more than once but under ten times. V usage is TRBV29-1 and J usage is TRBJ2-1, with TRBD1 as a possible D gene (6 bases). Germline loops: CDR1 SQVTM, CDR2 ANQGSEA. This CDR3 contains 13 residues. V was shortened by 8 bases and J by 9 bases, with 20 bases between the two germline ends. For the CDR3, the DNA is TGCAGCATCGACAGGACAACTTTAGGTGAGCAGTTCTTC. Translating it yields CSIDRTTLGEQFF.

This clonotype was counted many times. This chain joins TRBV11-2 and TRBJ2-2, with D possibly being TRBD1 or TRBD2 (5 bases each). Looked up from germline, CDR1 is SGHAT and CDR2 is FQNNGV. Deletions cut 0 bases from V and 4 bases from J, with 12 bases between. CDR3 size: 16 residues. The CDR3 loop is CASSLDEGRRTGELFF. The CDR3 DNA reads TGTGCCAGCAGCTTAGACGAGGGGCGCCGCACCGGGGAGCTGTTTTTT.

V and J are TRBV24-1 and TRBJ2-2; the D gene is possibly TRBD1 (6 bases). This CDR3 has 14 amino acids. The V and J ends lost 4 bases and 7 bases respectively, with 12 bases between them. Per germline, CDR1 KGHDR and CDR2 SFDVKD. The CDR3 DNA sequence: TGTGCCACCAGTGACTCTCAGGGGCACGGGGAGCTGTTTTTT. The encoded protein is CATSDSQGHGELFF.